This TCR beta chain was profiled in a study of persistence of HIV-infected CD4 T cells. The libraries were made with immunoSEQ version 4 in survey mode. TCRdb's copy holds only in-frame clones and misses some; the assay was immunoSEQ multiplex PCR. Of some 21,000 clones in the sample, about 80% were seen once. About this clone: Its antigen is unidentified.

Cells were stimulated with CMV-infected fibroblast lysates at 8 to 10 ug/mL. Sorting of responding CD4+ T cells relied on upregulated CD40 ligand together with CD69. Trimming cost V 6 bases and J 3 bases, with 17 bases left between them. This CDR3 is built from 15 residues. Germline V gives CDR1 KGHSH, CDR2 LQKENI. The sequenced sample was CD4+ T cells sorted from PBMCs after approximately 20-hour stimulation, obtained from a patient who received antiretroviral therapy. The origin of this receptor is an adult man with HIV who was CMV-seropositive. The gene calls are TRBV18 and TRBJ1-2; D gene ambiguous. The DNA of the CDR3 is TGTGCCAGCTCCCACACGGAGCAGGCTGACTATGGCTACACCTTC. This translates into CASSHTEQADYGYTF.